A single sample is the source of the 17 T cell receptor beta chains below, sequenced in a study of shared clonotypes between healthy human individuals. Sequencing was performed with immunoSEQ multiplex PCR; in TCRdb, only in-frame clones are kept and a portion is missing. This table has around 1,900,000 clones, over 85% appearing once. Terminally differentiated effector memory CD45RA+ cells were excluded from the naive CD8 cells, which were CD45RO-negative and positively selected for CCR7. Sequencing input: naive CD8+ T cells from PBMCs. The receptors were gathered from a young man in good health. Some clones in this sample may be carry-over from other donors' samples.

V is TRBV5-1 and J is TRBJ2-7; perhaps TRBD2 as D (6 bases). The CDR3 runs 15 residues. V lost 1 base, J lost 2 bases, and 13 bases lay in between. CDR1 and CDR2 (germline): SGHRS, YFSETQ. CDR3: CASSLTTSSTYEQYF. The CDR3 DNA reads TGCGCCAGCAGCTTGACTACTAGCAGTACCTACGAGCAGTACTTC.

The chain recombines TRBV27 with TRBJ2-1; a weak D match, TRBD2 (6 bases). Germline V lookup: CDR1 MNHEY, CDR2 SMNVEV (reference sequence). This CDR3 is 16 amino acids long. The V and J ends lost 0 bases and 7 bases respectively, with 16 bases between them. The CDR3 loop is CASSLSWAWRGNEQFF. CDR3 sequence (DNA): TGTGCCAGCAGTTTATCGTGGGCCTGGCGGGGTAATGAGCAGTTCTTC.

As for this clone: Within the sample, other DNA sequences also encode this same CDR3. The gene calls are TRBV19 and TRBJ1-1; tentative D call: TRBD1 (6 bases). CDR1 and CDR2 (germline): LNHDA, SQIVND (reference sequence). The CDR3 has 11 residues. V lost 5 bases, J lost 5 bases, and 6 bases lay in between. The CDR3 DNA reads TGTGCCAGTAGTCAGGGGACTGAAGCTTTCTTT. This codes for CASSQGTEAFF. Together with reference TRBV19 and TRBJ1-1, the CDR3 gives the full variable domain: DGGITQSPKYLFRKEGQNVTLSCEQNLNHDAMYWYRQDPGQGLRLIYYSQIVNDFQKGDIAEGYSVSREKKESFPLTVTSAQKNPTAFYLCASSQGTEAFFGQGTRLTVV.

In its sample, this clone was seen once. This chain connects TRBV7-9 to TRBJ1-5, with TRBD1 as a possible D gene (6 bases). The CDR3 has 15 residues. Trimming removed 8 bases at V and 8 bases at J, with 22 bases between. Germline V CDR1 and CDR2: SEHNR, FQNEAQ (reference sequence). CDR3 sequence: CASALSGQTLEPQHF. DNA of the CDR3: TGTGCCAGCGCTCTTTCAGGACAGACCCTGGAGCCCCAGCATTTT.

This clone occurred once. The rearrangement links TRBV27 to TRBJ2-7; the match to TRBD1 covers 7 bases. Germline V CDR1 and CDR2: MNHEY, SMNVEV (reference sequence). This CDR3 has 15 residues. The V gene end was trimmed by 1 base and the J gene end by 7 bases; junction bases not matched to a gene: 10. The CDR3: CASSLFVDRAGEQYF. The CDR3 nucleotides are TGTGCCAGCAGTTTATTCGTCGACAGGGCTGGGGAGCAGTACTTC.

This sequence joins TRBV5-1 and TRBJ2-2; 9 bases align to TRBD1. CDR3 length: 16 amino acids. V trimming: 0 bases; J trimming: 5 bases; junction bases outside the gene matches: 5. Germline V CDR1 and CDR2: SGHRS, YFSETQ. CDR3 nucleotide sequence: TGCGCCAGCAGCTTGGAAACCGGACAGGGGACCGGGGAGCTGTTTTTT. It yields the protein CASSLETGQGTGELFF.

J is TRBJ2-1 and V is TRBV13; D may correspond to TRBD1 or TRBD2 (5 bases each). V lost 4 bases, J lost 7 bases, and 14 bases lay in between. The germline V gene encodes CDR1 PRHDT and CDR2 FYEKMQ (reference sequence). The CDR3 is 14 amino acids. CDR3 sequence reads: CASSSGTLENEQFF. CDR3 DNA sequence: TGTGCCAGCAGCTCCGGGACCCTTGAGAATGAGCAGTTCTTC.

V and J are TRBV7-9 and TRBJ2-1, with D tentatively TRBD2 (7 bases). The germline CDR1 and CDR2 sequences are SEHNR and FQNEAQ (reference sequence). The CDR3 length is 15 residues. V lost 4 bases and J 8 bases, leaving 18 bases between the germline ends. This chain's CDR3 is CASSSRGLAVDEQFF. In DNA, the CDR3 is TGTGCCAGCAGCTCCCGGGGGCTAGCGGTCGATGAGCAGTTCTTC.

The chain recombines TRBV15 with TRBJ1-5, with D unresolved. The CDR3 extends over 12 amino acids. The V end was cut by 8 bases, the J end by 5 bases, with 10 bases between. Germline V gene data show CDR1 as LNHNV and CDR2 as YYDKDF (reference sequence). The CDR3 is CATEGRDQPQHF. The CDR3 DNA is TGTGCCACCGAAGGCCGGGATCAGCCCCAGCATTTT. Based on the CDR3 plus reference TRBV15 and TRBJ1-5, the full variable domain is DAMVIQNPRYQVTQFGKPVTLSCSQTLNHNVMYWYQQKSSQAPKLLFHYYDKDFNNEADTPDNFQSRRPNTSFCFLDIRSPGLGDTAMYLCATEGRDQPQHFGDGTRLSIL.

The chain joins TRBV27 to TRBJ1-1; D uncertain. CDR1 is MNHEY, CDR2 SMNVEV, per germline (reference sequence). The CDR3 consists of 14 residues. V was shortened by 6 bases and J by 0 bases, with 11 bases between the two germline ends. CDR3 sequence (DNA): TGTGCCAGCAGCCCCGACGGAATGAACACTGAAGCTTTCTTT. Translated: CASSPDGMNTEAFF.

The chain couples TRBV27 to TRBJ2-1, with 12 nucleotides matching TRBD2. V lost 4 bases, J lost 8 bases, and 9 bases stayed unmatched. Germline V gene data show CDR1 as MNHEY and CDR2 as SMNVEV (reference sequence). The CDR3 contains 16 residues. The CDR3 DNA follows: TGTGCCAGCAGTTCCAGGCTAGCGGGAGGGCCCGATGAGCAGTTCTTC. Protein product: CASSSRLAGGPDEQFF.

This clone was observed at least ten times. The sample holds other DNA sequences that translate to the same CDR3. The chain is built from TRBV7-9 and TRBJ1-1; TRBD1 is a possible D gene (5 bases). Germline V gene sequence: CDR1 SEHNR, CDR2 FQNEAQ (reference sequence). V was trimmed by 5 bases and J by 2 bases, leaving 15 bases between them. The length of the CDR3 is 15 residues. The CDR3 reads CASSPPGAVNTEAFF. The CDR3 nucleotides are TGTGCCAGCAGCCCCCCTGGGGCAGTAAACACTGAAGCTTTCTTT.

The chain employs TRBV4-1 and TRBJ2-7; tentative D call: TRBD1 (5 bases). Germline assignment: CDR1 MGHRA and CDR2 YSYEKL. This CDR3 is built from 14 residues. The V end was cut by 5 bases, the J end by 4 bases, with 15 bases between. The CDR3 coding sequence is TGCGCCAGCAGCTCAAGGGCGACAGTATACGAGCAGTACTTC. Translating it yields CASSSRATVYEQYF.

The rearrangement uses TRBV19 and TRBJ1-5, with 9 bases matching TRBD1. Germline V gene lookup returns CDR1 LNHDA and CDR2 SQIVND (reference sequence). This CDR3 contains 16 residues. The V and J ends lost 4 bases and 5 bases, in that order; junction bases with no gene match: 9. The CDR3 sequence is CASSTSTGGFDQPQHF. CDR3 nucleotides: TGTGCCAGTAGTACCTCGACAGGGGGGTTCGATCAGCCCCAGCATTTT.

V is TRBV5-1 and J is TRBJ1-1, with 8 bases lining up with TRBD1. This CDR3 contains 15 residues. The germline CDR1 and CDR2 sequences are SGHRS and YFSETQ. Trimming took 3 bases from V and 1 from J; bases not matched to a gene: 5. The CDR3 region is CASSWGTGANTEAFF. The CDR3 coding sequence is TGCGCCAGCAGCTGGGGGACAGGCGCGAACACTGAAGCTTTCTTT. Drawing the rest from reference TRBV5-1 and TRBJ1-1, the complete variable domain is KAGVTQTPRYLIKTRGQQVTLSCSPISGHRSVSWYQQTPGQGLQFLFEYFSETQRNKGNFPGRFSGRQFSNSRSEMNVSTLELGDSALYLCASSWGTGANTEAFFGQGTRLTVV.

The chain combines TRBV11-2 with TRBJ1-1; 8 nucleotides match TRBD1. V shed 5 bases and J 0 bases; nucleotides not matched to a gene: 5. This CDR3 spans 15 amino acids. CDR1 and CDR2 from the germline V gene are SGHAT and FQNNGV. The CDR3 bases are TGTGCCAGCAGCACAGGGGGGGGGTTGAACACTGAAGCTTTCTTT. Amino acid sequence: CASSTGGGLNTEAFF.

On this clone itself: The same CDR3 arises from other DNA sequences in this sample as well. The chain has TRBV19 and TRBJ1-1; a possible D gene is TRBD1 (5 bases). The CDR3 has 14 residues. V was trimmed by 1 base and J by 1 base, leaving 7 bases between them. The germline V gene encodes CDR1 LNHDA and CDR2 SQIVND (reference sequence). The CDR3 nucleotides read TGTGCCAGTAGTATAGGCGGGGGGAACACTGAAGCTTTCTTT. Translating gives CASSIGGGNTEAFF.